The T cell receptor beta chain described here comes from a study of T cells in Graves' hyperthyroidism and ophthalmopathy. The length of the CDR3 is 17 residues. The V segment lost 2 bases and the J segment 2 bases; nucleotides outside the gene matches: 5. CDR1 is MNHEY, CDR2 SVGAGI, per germline. Concerning this clonotype: Antigen specificity is unknown.

RNA transcripts provided the source from which TCR beta CDR3 regions were amplified. Using the HTBI primer set, a first-round RT-PCR was run on the TCR CDR3. MiXCR, applied by TCRdb to the multiplex PCR reads, yields one record per CDR3 protein. The repertoire includes around 480,000 distinct CDR3 sequences, 13% to 15% of them detected once, and about 17% sits in the top ten. Study-level results: Blood shared most expanded thyroid clonotypes above 0.001. Stable hyperthyroidism and ophthalmopathy were separated using 13 V-J signatures.

The sequence was obtained from a woman younger than 35 with Graves' hyperthyroidism. V is TRBV6-5 and J is TRBJ2-7; 14 positions agree with TRBD2. Sequenced input: blood. The DNA of the CDR3 is TGTGCCAGCAGTTACCGACTAGCGGGAGGGCCCCCCTACGAGCAGTACTTC. Its protein product is CASSYRLAGGPPYEQYF.